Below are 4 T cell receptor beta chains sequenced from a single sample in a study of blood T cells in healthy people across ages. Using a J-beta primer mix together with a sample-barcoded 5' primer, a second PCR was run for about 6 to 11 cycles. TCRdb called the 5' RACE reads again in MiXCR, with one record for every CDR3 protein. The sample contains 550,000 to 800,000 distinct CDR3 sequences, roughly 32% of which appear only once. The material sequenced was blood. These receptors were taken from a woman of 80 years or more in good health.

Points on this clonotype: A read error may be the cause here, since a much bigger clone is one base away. The CDR3 nucleotides are TGCGCCAGCAGGGTGGGGACAGGCAATGAGCAGTTCTTC. Protein: CASRVGTGNEQFF. V and J are TRBV5-1 and TRBJ2-1, with TRBD1 matching 8 bases. V lost 5 bases, J lost 6 bases, and 4 bases stayed unmatched. The CDR3 spans 13 residues. Germline CDR1 reads SGHRS; CDR2 reads YFSETQ.

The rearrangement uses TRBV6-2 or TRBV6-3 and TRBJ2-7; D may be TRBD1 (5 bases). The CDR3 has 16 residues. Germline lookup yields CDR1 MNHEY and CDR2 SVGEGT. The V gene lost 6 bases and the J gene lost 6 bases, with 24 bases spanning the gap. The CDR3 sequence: CASSVAQGARSIEQYF. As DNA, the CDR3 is TGTGCCAGCAGCGTAGCCCAGGGCGCTCGGTCGATCGAGCAGTACTTC.

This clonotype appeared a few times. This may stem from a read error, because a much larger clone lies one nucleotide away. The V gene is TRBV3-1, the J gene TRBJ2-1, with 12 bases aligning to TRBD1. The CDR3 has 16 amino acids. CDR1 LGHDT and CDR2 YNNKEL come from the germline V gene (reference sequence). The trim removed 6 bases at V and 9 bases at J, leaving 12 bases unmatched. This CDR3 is CASSQSGGTGGREQFF. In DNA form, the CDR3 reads TGTGCCAGCAGTCAGTCCGGCGGGACAGGGGGCCGTGAGCAGTTCTTC.

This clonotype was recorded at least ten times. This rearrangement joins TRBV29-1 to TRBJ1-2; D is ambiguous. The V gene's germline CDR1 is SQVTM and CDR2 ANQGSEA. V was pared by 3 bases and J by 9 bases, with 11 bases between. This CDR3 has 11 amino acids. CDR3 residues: CSVEMGNSYTF. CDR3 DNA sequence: TGCAGCGTTGAGATGGGGAACAGCTACACCTTC.